The table lists the clone carrying this T cell receptor beta chain with many counts. What it recognizes is unknown. Next came a second PCR, run for about 7 to 12 cycles, which used a sample-barcoded 5' primer along with a J-beta primer mix. TCRdb fed the 5' RACE reads into MiXCR, producing one record per CDR3 protein. The data show approximately 900,000 distinct CDR3 sequences, 25% to 35% seen once. The V segment lost 8 bases and the J segment 2 bases; nucleotides outside the gene matches: 9. CDR1 and CDR2 (germline): DFQATT, SNEGSKA (reference sequence). The CDR3 has 13 amino acids. This sample is drawn from a study of blood T cells in healthy people across ages. The wider study: Per two T cells, about one barcoded beta molecule was captured through template switching.

Notes on the study in general: Measured against age, TCR beta diversity per million T cells decreased in a roughly linear manner.

This sample also appeared in a second study, on T cells of mothers and their children. That source notes: A handful of children and their three healthy Caucasian mothers were the donors. Sample barcodes plus 2-4 random nucleotides came from the M1S primer.

The sample was blood. The chain recombines TRBV20-1 with TRBJ2-7; 7 bases align to TRBD2. The TCR comes from a woman aged 40 to 50 in good health. The CDR3 sequence is CSLRAGGTYEQYF. Written as DNA, the CDR3 is TGCAGTCTGCGAGCCGGGGGGACCTACGAGCAGTACTTC.